Shown below are 24 T cell receptor beta chains from a single sample sequenced in a study of shared clonotypes between healthy human individuals. Method: immunoSEQ multiplex PCR; TCRdb's copy keeps in-frame clones and lacks some. The table includes some 2.4 million clones, roughly 93% detected once. The specimen sequenced was naive CD4+ T cells from PBMCs. Subset meaning: CD45RA+ positively selected. The receptors derive from a man aged 18 to 35 in good health. Some clones in this sample may be carry-over from other donors' samples.

Only one count was recorded for this clone. The chain recombines TRBV6-1 with TRBJ2-7; D ambiguous. Germline loops: CDR1 MNHNS, CDR2 SASEGT. V was trimmed by 2 bases and J by 9 bases, leaving 8 bases between them. The CDR3 totals 11 residues. The CDR3 loop is CASSETVGQYF. CDR3 DNA: TGTGCCAGCAGTGAAACGGTGGGGCAGTACTTC.

The chain employs TRBV29-1 and TRBJ2-1; D is uncertain. With 7 bases removed from V and 7 bases from J, the gap between germline ends came to 5 bases. This CDR3 has 9 residues. CDR1 is SQVTM, CDR2 ANQGSEA, per germline. The DNA for the CDR3 is TGCAGCGGCGGAAATGAGCAGTTCTTC. Amino acid sequence: CSGGNEQFF.

This clone came up a few times. The chain carries TRBV29-1 and TRBJ1-1; possibly TRBD1 for D (5 bases). The V end was cut by 6 bases, the J end by 0 bases, with 14 bases between. Germline CDR1 and CDR2: SQVTM and ANQGSEA. The CDR3 covers 14 residues. The CDR3: CSVESWGMNTEAFF. CDR3 DNA: TGCAGCGTCGAGAGTTGGGGGATGAACACTGAAGCTTTCTTT.

The chain carries TRBV6-1 and TRBJ2-5; possibly TRBD2 for D (7 bases). CDR3 size: 17 residues. CDR1 and CDR2 (germline): MNHNS, SASEGT. Trimming removed 2 bases from V and 4 bases from J, with 20 bases in between. The CDR3 DNA reads as TGTGCCAGCAGTGAAATCATCTTCGGGGGGCTTGGAGAGACCCAGTACTTC. Protein: CASSEIIFGGLGETQYF.

The chain couples TRBV7-8 to TRBJ2-7; TRBD1 aligns across 10 bases. Germline CDR1 SGHVS, CDR2 FQNEAQ. V trimming: 5 bases; J trimming: 4 bases; junction bases outside the gene matches: 8. CDR3 length equals 15 residues. This CDR3 is CASSLRRDRGYEQYF. The CDR3 DNA reads as TGTGCCAGCAGCCTCCGGAGGGACAGGGGTTACGAGCAGTACTTC.

Notes on this clone: The same CDR3 arises from other DNA sequences in this sample as well. The J gene is TRBJ2-7, the V gene TRBV5-4; TRBD1 aligns across 8 bases. V shed 1 base and J 3 bases; nucleotides not matched to a gene: 3. The germline V gene encodes CDR1 SGHNT and CDR2 YYREEE (reference sequence). The CDR3 sequence is 14 residues long. The CDR3 DNA follows: TGTGCCAGCAGCTTGAGAACAGGGGGCTACGAGCAGTACTTC. Protein product: CASSLRTGGYEQYF.

The table lists this clone with a count of one. The V and J genes are TRBV27 and TRBJ2-3; 13 nucleotides agree with TRBD2. This CDR3 is built from 17 residues. V shed 4 bases and J 3 bases; nucleotides not matched to a gene: 7. CDR1 MNHEY and CDR2 SMNVEV come from the germline V gene (reference sequence). The CDR3 loop is CASSYSRLAGGTDTQYF. In nucleotides, the CDR3 is TGTGCCAGCAGTTACTCCCGACTAGCGGGAGGAACAGATACGCAGTATTTT.

With respect to this clone: Other nucleotide sequences in the sample specify the same CDR3. This sequence joins TRBV7-2 and TRBJ2-7; 11 bases align to TRBD2. V shed 3 bases, J shed 4 bases, and the junction held 8 bases outside the gene matches. CDR1 SGHTA and CDR2 FQGNSA come from the germline V gene. This CDR3 is 16 amino acids long. CDR3 sequence (DNA): TGTGCCAGCAGCTTTCTAGCGGGAGGTTTGTCATACGAGCAGTACTTC. It encodes CASSFLAGGLSYEQYF.

With regard to this clone: Other DNA sequences of this sample code for an identical CDR3. The V gene is TRBV7-9, the J gene TRBJ2-7; 8 positions agree with TRBD2. The length of the CDR3 is 11 residues. Germline V gene sequence: CDR1 SEHNR, CDR2 FQNEAQ (reference sequence). Trimming at V came to 5 bases and at J to 7 bases, leaving 1 base not matched to a gene. Here the CDR3 DNA reads TGTGCCAGCAGCGCGGGGGGAGAGCAGTACTTC. Amino acids: CASSAGGEQYF.

This sequence joins TRBV7-2 and TRBJ2-5; weak D call: TRBD2 (7 bases). Germline V gene sequence: CDR1 SGHTA, CDR2 FQGNSA. V lost 3 bases and J 3 bases, leaving 11 bases between the germline ends. The CDR3 totals 14 residues. In DNA, the CDR3 is TGTGCCAGCAGCTTGGAAGGGGGGGAAGAGACCCAGTACTTC. It yields the protein CASSLEGGEETQYF.

This chain joins TRBV9 and TRBJ2-7; 9 bases fit TRBD1. Losses at the gene ends were 2 bases for V and 0 bases for J; bases not matched to a gene: 9. From germline, CDR1 is SGDLS and CDR2 YYNGEE. The CDR3 is 17 residues long. The CDR3 DNA reads as TGTGCCAGCAGCGTGGGGAGGGACAGGGCCAACTCCTACGAGCAGTACTTC. Protein sequence: CASSVGRDRANSYEQYF.

This clone came up once. Other nucleotide sequences from this sample produce the same CDR3. The V call is TRBV28, the J call TRBJ2-3; D call uncertain. The germline V gene has CDR1 MDHEN and CDR2 SYDVKM. The CDR3 sequence is 13 residues long. Trimming removed 2 bases at V and 3 bases at J, with 6 bases between. Here the CDR3 DNA reads TGTGCCAGCAGTTTAAGACCTACAGATACGCAGTATTTT. It encodes CASSLRPTDTQYF.

CDR3 protein: CASKPGGGRWHNEQFF. The DNA of the CDR3 is TGTGCCAGCAAACCTGGGGGCGGGAGGTGGCACAATGAGCAGTTCTTC. This sequence joins TRBV28 and TRBJ2-1, with 8 bases aligning to TRBD2. Unmatched junction bases numbered 13, after V lost 7 bases and J lost 5 bases. Germline values: CDR1 MDHEN, CDR2 SYDVKM. The CDR3 is made up of 16 amino acids.

A note on this clone: Other DNA sequences in the sample encode the same CDR3. This rearrangement joins TRBV28 to TRBJ1-1; D is ambiguous. V dropped 3 bases and J dropped 0 bases, with 5 bases sitting between them. This CDR3 comprises 13 residues. The germline V gene has CDR1 MDHEN and CDR2 SYDVKM. The CDR3 region is CASSLRLNTEAFF. The CDR3 region has the DNA TGTGCCAGCAGTTTGCGATTGAACACTGAAGCTTTCTTT.

The chain recombines TRBV4-1 with TRBJ1-4; D ambiguous. Trimming pared 5 bases from V and 7 bases from J, leaving 29 bases between. Germline lookup yields CDR1 MGHRA and CDR2 YSYEKL. This CDR3 contains 19 residues. The CDR3 protein is CASSVGGNRSPQLIEKLFF. The CDR3, as DNA: TGCGCCAGCAGCGTGGGAGGGAACCGTTCACCTCAACTAATTGAAAAACTGTTTTTT.

The V and J genes are TRBV30 and TRBJ1-1; D call uncertain. V was shortened by 2 bases and J by 4 bases, with 11 bases between the two germline ends. Germline V gives CDR1 GTSNPN, CDR2 SVGIG (reference sequence). The CDR3 loop spans 13 amino acids. In nucleotides, the CDR3 is TGTGCCTGGAGTTCGGAGGAGTTCACTGAAGCTTTCTTT. It encodes CAWSSEEFTEAFF.

The chain employs TRBV2 and TRBJ2-1; D is unresolved. V gave up 8 bases and J gave up 0 bases, with 11 bases separating them. CDR1 SNHLY and CDR2 FYNNEI come from the germline V gene. The CDR3 is 14 amino acids. The CDR3 nucleotides read TGTGCCAGCTGTCCGGCCCTCTCCTACAATGAGCAGTTCTTC. It encodes CASCPALSYNEQFF.

The rearrangement joins TRBV28 to TRBJ2-1, with 11 nucleotides matching TRBD2. Germline CDR1 MDHEN, CDR2 SYDVKM. The CDR3 length is 16 residues. With 5 bases clipped from V and 4 bases from J, the junction kept 7 bases outside the gene matches. The CDR3 region has the DNA TGTGCCAGCAGTGAATACACTAGCGGGAGTTACAATGAGCAGTTCTTC. It codes for CASSEYTSGSYNEQFF.

This chain links TRBV6-5 with TRBJ1-2; maybe TRBD1 (5 bases). The germline gives CDR1 MNHEY, CDR2 SVGAGI. V shed 4 bases and J shed 8 bases, with 11 bases lying between them. There are 12 residues in the CDR3. The CDR3 region is CASSWTWEGYTF. DNA for the CDR3: TGTGCCAGCAGTTGGACATGGGAAGGCTACACCTTC.

The chain has TRBV6-1 and TRBJ2-1, with a possible D match to TRBD2 (6 bases). Trimming cost V 4 bases and J 12 bases, with 22 bases left between them. The length of the CDR3 is 15 residues. CDR1 and CDR2 from the germline V gene are MNHNS and SASEGT. The CDR3 DNA reads TGTGCCAGCAGTGCGTACAGGACTACAACCTCCCGGCAGTTCTTC. It is translated as CASSAYRTTTSRQFF.

The gene calls are TRBV18 and TRBJ2-2; tentatively, D is TRBD2 (8 bases). The CDR3 consists of 16 residues. V lost 4 bases, J lost 6 bases, and 18 bases lay in between. Germline CDR1 KGHSH, CDR2 LQKENI. The DNA of the CDR3 is TGTGCCAGCTCACTAGCGGGACAGATTCTCGCCGGGGAGCTGTTTTTT. Amino acids: CASSLAGQILAGELFF.

V is TRBV6-6 and J is TRBJ2-7; a weak D match, TRBD1 (5 bases). Trimming shortened V by 4 bases and J by 0 bases, and 10 bases separated the two germline ends. CDR1 MNHNY and CDR2 SVGAGI come from the germline V gene (reference sequence). This CDR3 comprises 14 residues. This CDR3 is CASSWGTFSYEQYF. The CDR3 coding sequence is TGTGCCAGCAGTTGGGGCACCTTCTCCTACGAGCAGTACTTC.

The chain joins TRBV7-8 to TRBJ2-5, with 11 bases fitting TRBD2. Germline CDR1 reads SGHVS; CDR2 reads FQNEAQ. The V gene end was trimmed by 0 bases and the J gene end by 1 base; junction bases not matched to a gene: 4. The CDR3 totals 17 residues. DNA of the CDR3: TGTGCCAGCAGCTTAGCCGAGGGACTAGCGGCCCAAGAGACCCAGTACTTC. It translates to CASSLAEGLAAQETQYF.

This chain connects TRBV19 to TRBJ2-6; weak D call: TRBD2 (6 bases). Trimming removed 4 bases from V and 2 bases from J, with 12 bases in between. Germline CDR1 LNHDA, CDR2 SQIVND (reference sequence). The CDR3 has 16 amino acids. DNA of the CDR3: TGTGCCAGTAGTAAGGCGGGACCAACTGGGGCCAACGTCCTGACTTTC. As protein: CASSKAGPTGANVLTF.